The rows below give T cell receptor beta chains drawn from one sample of a study of blood T cell repertoires in COVID-19. Measured with immunoSEQ multiplex PCR; TCRdb has only the in-frame clones, and not every one. The data show around 110,000 clones, roughly four fifths seen once. The sample consisted of peripheral blood. These receptors all come from a man older than 75 with COVID-19, enrolled during active disease. Both conserved end residues are part of each CDR3. The D gene is left open where the match is weak. Clone size is not always given. Where it is, it says once, few, many or a class for expanded clones.

D gene | clone size | J gene | V gene | CDR3 DNA | CDR3 protein
TRBD1 | NA | TRBJ1-2 | TRBV10-3 | TGTGCCATCAGTGCAGTCAGACAGGGAGAGGACTATGGCTACACCTTC | CAISAVRQGEDYGYTF
NA | once | TRBJ1-4 | TRBV7-9 | TGTGCCAGCAGCTTAGGTTGGGAGTTTAATGAAAAACTGTTTTTT | CASSLGWEFNEKLFF
TRBD1 | NA | TRBJ1-2 | TRBV28 | TGTGCCAGCTCCGGGACAGTCTATGGCTACACCTTC | CASSGTVYGYTF
NA | NA | TRBJ1-1 | TRBV7-2 | TGTGCCAGCAGCTCCCATGAGGGCAGAAATGCTTTCTTT | CASSSHEGRNAFF
TRBD1 | NA | TRBJ1-1 | TRBV6-2/TRBV6-3 | TGTGCCAGCAGCCTGACAGGGGGCATGAAAGCTTTCTTT | CASSLTGGMKAFF
NA | few | TRBJ1-4 | TRBV30 | TGTGCCTGGAGTGTAGGGACTGATGAAAAACTGTTTTTT | CAWSVGTDEKLFF
NA | NA | TRBJ2-2 | TRBV12-2 | TGTGCAAGTCGCTTGTACGGTAGGAACACCGGGGAGCTGTTTTTT | CASRLYGRNTGELFF
NA | NA | TRBJ1-2 | TRBV9 | TGTGCCAGCAGCGTCGCAGGGGCAGTTGGCTACACCTTC | CASSVAGAVGYTF
TRBD1 | NA | TRBJ2-5 | TRBV3-1/TRBV3-2 | TGTGCCAGCAGCCCGATGGACAGGGTGGAACAAGAGACCCAGTACTTC | CASSPMDRVEQETQYF
TRBD2 | NA | TRBJ2-7 | TRBV30 | TGTGCCTGGAGGGCTAGCGGGAGACTCCACGAGCAGTACTTC | CAWRASGRLHEQYF
NA | NA | TRBJ2-3 | TRBV4-2 | TGTGCCAGCAGCCCCATAGGGGGAGTAACAGATACGCAGTATTTT | CASSPIGGVTDTQYF
NA | NA | TRBJ2-5 | TRBV27 | TGTGCCAGCAGGAGGATGCCCCAAGAGACCCAGTACTTC | CASRRMPQETQYF
TRBD2 | NA | TRBJ2-7 | TRBV7-9 | TGTGCCGGCACTGCCGGGACTACCTCGGGAGAGCAGTACTTC | CAGTAGTTSGEQYF
NA | NA | TRBJ1-2 | TRBV29-1 | TGCAGCGTTGAAGGATGGCAAAACTATGGCTACACCTTC | CSVEGWQNYGYTF
NA | NA | TRBJ1-1 | TRBV19 | TGTGCCAGTAGGGAGGGCAAGGGATACACTGAAGCTTTCTTT | CASREGKGYTEAFF
TRBD1 | NA | TRBJ2-7 | TRBV5-1 | TGCGCCAGCAGCCTCTGGACAGGGTCGGGCTACGAGCAGTACTTC | CASSLWTGSGYEQYF
NA | NA | TRBJ2-1 | TRBV19 | TGTGCCAGTTCCCCCGGACTCCCTGCCTACAATGAGCAGTTCTTC | CASSPGLPAYNEQFF
NA | NA | TRBJ2-5 | TRBV10-3 | TGTGCCATCAGTTACGGACAGTACGAAAGGGAGACCCAGTACTTC | CAISYGQYERETQYF
NA | few | TRBJ2-5 | TRBV10-1 | TGCGCCAGCAGCCGGGATATCCAAGAGACCCAGTACTTC | CASSRDIQETQYF
NA | NA | TRBJ1-4 | TRBV20-1 | TGCAGTGCTAGAAAACTTGAAAAACTGTTTTTT | CSARKLEKLFF
NA | NA | TRBJ2-5 | TRBV5-4 | TGTGCCAGCAGCGGCGGACACCAGCAAGAGACCCAGTACTTC | CASSGGHQQETQYF
TRBD1 | few | TRBJ2-4 | TRBV12-3/TRBV12-4 | TGTGCCAGCAGTCGGGACAGCAAAAACATTCAGTACTTC | CASSRDSKNIQYF
TRBD1 | NA | TRBJ1-4 | TRBV2 | TGTGCCAGCAGGAGGACAGGGGGGGGATTAGCCGAAAAACTGTTTTTT | CASRRTGGGLAEKLFF
TRBD1 | NA | TRBJ1-4 | TRBV11-2 | TGTGCCAGCAGCTTAGTGGGGGGACAGCGTAATGAAAAACTGTTTTTT | CASSLVGGQRNEKLFF
NA | NA | TRBJ2-2 | TRBV10-3 | TGTGCCGTACGGCGAGACACGAACACCGGGGAGCTGTTTTTT | CAVRRDTNTGELFF
TRBD2 | few | TRBJ2-1 | TRBV19 | TGTGCCAGTAGTATAGATTTGACTAGCGTCACTAGGAATGAGCAGTTCTTC | CASSIDLTSVTRNEQFF
TRBD1 | NA | TRBJ1-2 | TRBV12-3/TRBV12-4 | TGTGCCAGCAGTCCAGGGACAGGGTTGAGCTACACCTTC | CASSPGTGLSYTF
NA | NA | TRBJ1-2 | TRBV7-9 | TGTGCCAGCAGCTTCCCCGACAGGTTTGGTGGCTACACCTTC | CASSFPDRFGGYTF
TRBD1 | NA | TRBJ1-2 | TRBV30 | TGTGCCTGGAGTCACAGGGGCAAGTATGGCTACACCTTC | CAWSHRGKYGYTF
TRBD1 | NA | TRBJ2-7 | TRBV10-3 | TGTGCCATCAGACCGGGACAGGGTTCCTACGAGCAGTACTTC | CAIRPGQGSYEQYF
NA | few | TRBJ1-1 | TRBV5-1 | TGCGCCAGCAGCTTGCGGCAGGGGAACACTGAAGCTTTCTTT | CASSLRQGNTEAFF
NA | NA | TRBJ2-1 | TRBV9 | TGTGCCAGCAGCCCTACCCTAGCGCCCGGGGGATTTCAGTTCTTC | CASSPTLAPGGFQFF
NA | NA | TRBJ1-2 | TRBV13 | TGTGCCAGCAGCCCAGGTCTCAGCAACTATGGCTACACCTTC | CASSPGLSNYGYTF
NA | NA | TRBJ2-7 | TRBV6-5 | TGTGCCAGCAGTCGCCGGGACACCAGCTCCTACGAGCAGTACTTC | CASSRRDTSSYEQYF
TRBD1 | NA | TRBJ2-7 | TRBV2 | TGTGCCAGCCTCAGACAGGGTAACTACGAGCAGTACTTC | CASLRQGNYEQYF
TRBD1 | NA | TRBJ1-1 | TRBV3-1/TRBV3-2 | TGTGCCAGCAGCCAAGCTTACAGGGGCACGGAAGCTTTCTTT | CASSQAYRGTEAFF
TRBD1 | NA | TRBJ2-2 | TRBV18 | TGTGCCAGCTCCCCCGGGACAGGGAAATTGGCCGGGAAGCTGTTTTTT | CASSPGTGKLAGKLFF
NA | NA | TRBJ2-1 | TRBV9 | TGTGCCAGCAGCGTAGAAGGGACCCGGGGGAGTGAGCAGTTCTTC | CASSVEGTRGSEQFF
TRBD1 | once | TRBJ1-2 | TRBV28 | TGTGCCAGCAGAACTTTCAGGGGGCCCCTTTGGGGCTATGGCTACACCTTC | CASRTFRGPLWGYGYTF
NA | NA | TRBJ1-1 | TRBV5-1 | TGCGCCAGCAGCTTGGCCGAGGGCGGGACTGAAGCTTTCTTT | CASSLAEGGTEAFF
NA | few | TRBJ1-1 | TRBV7-2 | TGTGCCAGCAGCTTAGACTCCAACACTGAAGCTTTCTTT | CASSLDSNTEAFF
NA | NA | TRBJ2-5 | TRBV7-8 | TGTGCCAGCAGTTTCTACCGGGTCACCCTTACGGAGACCCAGTACTTC | CASSFYRVTLTETQYF
TRBD1 | NA | TRBJ1-1 | TRBV5-1 | TGCGCCAGCAGCCTGGGGGACAGACTCTCAAACACTGAAGCTTTCTTT | CASSLGDRLSNTEAFF
NA | NA | TRBJ2-3 | TRBV30 | TGTGCCTGGCGGGGAAGCACAGATACGCAGTATTTT | CAWRGSTDTQYF